Following are 29 T cell receptor beta chains from one sample sequenced in a study of cytomegalovirus exposure and HLA in healthy donors. Researchers ran the PCR with 60 Vbeta and 13 Jbeta primers. Assay used: immunoSEQ multiplex PCR; TCRdb lists only in-frame clones, some missing. The sample contains around 100,000 clones, around 77% of which appear only once. Material: PBMCs. These TCRs come from a male donor in good health and CMV-seropositive.

The chain joins TRBV2 to TRBJ1-2; D unresolved. Germline V gene sequence: CDR1 SNHLY, CDR2 FYNNEI. The CDR3 sequence is 15 residues long. Deletions cut 9 bases from V and 3 bases from J, with 20 bases between. The DNA of the CDR3 is TGTGCCAGAAAAAAGTGGGCAGTCGCTGACTATGGCTACACCTTC. Protein product: CARKKWAVADYGYTF.

The chain employs TRBV28 and TRBJ2-7, with 11 bases that match TRBD2. The CDR3 length is 15 residues. V was pared by 6 bases and J by 2 bases, with 6 bases of the junction left unmatched. The germline CDR1 and CDR2 sequences are MDHEN and SYDVKM. Here the CDR3 reads CASRDLAGGTYEQYF. The CDR3 nucleotides are TGTGCCAGCAGAGACCTAGCGGGAGGAACCTACGAGCAGTACTTC.

The V call is TRBV7-8, the J call TRBJ1-2; 8 bases are a match to TRBD1. The germline V gene encodes CDR1 SGHVS and CDR2 FQNEAQ. J lost 7 bases, V lost 1 base, and 2 bases had no gene match. This CDR3 is built from 13 residues. DNA of the CDR3: TGTGCCAGCAGCTTAGGGACAGGGTTTGGCTACACCTTC. Translated, it gives CASSLGTGFGYTF.

This sequence joins TRBV2 and TRBJ2-5; 7 bases match TRBD1. The CDR3 covers 14 residues. V gave up 3 bases and J gave up 1 base; unmatched junction bases: 2. Looked up from germline, CDR1 is SNHLY and CDR2 is FYNNEI. DNA for the CDR3: TGTGCCAGCAGTGAGGACAGGTTCCAAGAGACCCAGTACTTC. Its protein product is CASSEDRFQETQYF.

V and J are TRBV6-4 and TRBJ2-1, with TRBD2 matching over 9 bases. This CDR3 is built from 15 residues. The germline V gene encodes CDR1 MRHNA and CDR2 SNTAGT. Losses at the gene ends were 5 bases for V and 4 bases for J; bases not matched to a gene: 6. CDR3 sequence: CASSLAGAGYNEQFF. The CDR3 coding sequence is TGTGCCAGCAGTTTAGCGGGAGCGGGATACAATGAGCAGTTCTTC.

This clone was detected a few times. The rearrangement uses TRBV7-9 and TRBJ2-2; a weak D match, TRBD1 (6 bases). This CDR3 spans 14 amino acids. V was cut by 7 bases and J by 6 bases, with 15 bases left in between. Germline V gene lookup returns CDR1 SEHNR and CDR2 FQNEAQ (reference sequence). In nucleotides, the CDR3 is TGTGCCAGCACCGTACAGGGATATGCCGGGGAGCTGTTTTTT. Translation: CASTVQGYAGELFF.

The V and J genes are TRBV7-9 and TRBJ2-3; possibly TRBD2 for D (5 bases). CDR1 and CDR2 from the germline V gene are SEHNR and FQNEAQ (reference sequence). V was pared by 5 bases and J by 2 bases, with 17 bases between. The CDR3 extends over 16 amino acids. CDR3 residues: CASSVLWGEITDTQYF. Here the CDR3 DNA reads TGTGCCAGCAGCGTACTCTGGGGAGAGATCACAGATACGCAGTATTTT. Full variable domain (missing parts from reference TRBV7-9 and TRBJ2-3): DTGVSQNPRHKITKRGQNVTFRCDPISEHNRLYWYRQTLGQGPEFLTYFQNEAQLEKSRLLSDRFSAERPKGSFSTLEIQRTEQGDSAMYLCASSVLWGEITDTQYFGPGTRLTVL.

J is TRBJ2-5 and V is TRBV4-3, with D unresolved. The V gene lost 4 bases and the J gene lost 2 bases, with 8 bases spanning the gap. This CDR3 spans 13 amino acids. Per germline, CDR1 LGHNA and CDR2 YSLEER. The CDR3 bases are TGCGCCAGCAGCCTGCGACAACAAGAGACCCAGTACTTC. This gives the protein CASSLRQQETQYF.

About this clone: Sequence at one end of the junction differs from germline and may be a read error. The V call is TRBV30, the J call TRBJ1-4; 7 nucleotides line up with TRBD1. The CDR3 has 16 amino acids. Germline CDR1 is GTSNPN and CDR2 is SVGIG (reference sequence). CDR3: CAWSVLDRADGENLFF. DNA for the CDR3: TGTGCCTGGAGTGTTTTAGACAGGGCTGATGGTGAAAACCTGTTTTTT. The entire variable domain, with the rest obtained from reference TRBV30 and TRBJ1-4, is as follows: SQTIHQWPATLVQPVGSPLSLECTVEGTSNPNLYWYRQAAGRGLQLLFYSVGIGQISSEVPQNLSASRPQDRQFILSSKKLLLSDSGFYLCAWSVLDRADGENLFFGSGTQLSVL.

This chain connects TRBV6-5 to TRBJ1-2, with 9 nucleotides matching TRBD1. The J segment lost 4 bases and the V segment lost 5 bases, leaving 8 bases of the junction unmatched. This CDR3 comprises 15 residues. Germline V gene lookup returns CDR1 MNHEY and CDR2 SVGAGI. CDR3 nucleotides: TGTGCCAGCAGTCCCCGGACAGGGGTCGCCTATGGCTACACCTTC. This sequence encodes CASSPRTGVAYGYTF.

The chain links TRBV6-5 to TRBJ1-4, with 7 positions matching TRBD1. With V trimmed by 0 bases and J by 7 bases, 8 bases remained unmatched. Germline assignment: CDR1 MNHEY and CDR2 SVGAGI. CDR3 length: 16 amino acids. In DNA form, the CDR3 reads TGTGCCAGCAGTTACTCTTTCGACAGGGTTGGTGAAAAACTGTTTTTT. Translating it yields CASSYSFDRVGEKLFF.

A note on this clone: Other DNA sequences in the sample encode the same CDR3. The chain employs TRBV7-9 and TRBJ2-7, with 7 positions matching TRBD1. Germline loops: CDR1 SEHNR, CDR2 FQNEAQ (reference sequence). V lost 5 bases, J lost 5 bases, and 9 bases stayed unmatched. This CDR3 spans 14 amino acids. The CDR3 here is CASSPRTGLDEQYF. The DNA of the CDR3 is TGTGCCAGCAGCCCCCGGACAGGTTTGGACGAGCAGTACTTC.

V and J are TRBV29-1 and TRBJ2-3, with 10 bases fitting TRBD1. The CDR3 is 15 residues long. Germline CDR1 is SQVTM and CDR2 is ANQGSEA. V lost 4 bases to trimming and J lost 4 bases; unmatched junction nucleotides: 8. The CDR3 bases are TGCAGCGTTGGCGTGGGACAGGGGTGGTCAGATACGCAGTATTTT. Translating gives CSVGVGQGWSDTQYF.

The chain is built from TRBV19 and TRBJ2-3; TRBD2 is a possible D gene (6 bases). Trimming stripped 3 bases from V and 5 bases from J, with 12 bases between. The CDR3 length is 14 residues. Germline V gene lookup returns CDR1 LNHDA and CDR2 SQIVND (reference sequence). The CDR3 sequence: CASSIGGTGDTQYF. CDR3 DNA sequence: TGTGCCAGTAGTATCGGCGGGACTGGAGATACGCAGTATTTT.

The rearrangement uses TRBV29-1 and TRBJ1-2; D is uncertain. The germline gives CDR1 SQVTM, CDR2 ANQGSEA. Deletions cut 0 bases from V and 4 bases from J, with 12 bases between. The CDR3 is 14 residues long. The CDR3 here is CSVEEVPGPYGYTF. CDR3 DNA: TGCAGCGTTGAAGAGGTACCAGGTCCCTATGGCTACACCTTC.

This clone was detected once. The chain employs TRBV7-9 and TRBJ1-1; no clear D gene. The germline CDR1 and CDR2 sequences are SEHNR and FQNEAQ (reference sequence). The CDR3 has 14 amino acids. V was trimmed by 8 bases and J by 5 bases, leaving 18 bases between them. CDR3 region: CASGFRGQGTEAFF. The CDR3 bases are TGTGCCAGCGGGTTTCGAGGGCAAGGAACTGAAGCTTTCTTT. Looking up the rest from reference TRBV7-9 and TRBJ1-1 gives the full variable domain: DTGVSQNPRHKITKRGQNVTFRCDPISEHNRLYWYRQTLGQGPEFLTYFQNEAQLEKSRLLSDRFSAERPKGSFSTLEIQRTEQGDSAMYLCASGFRGQGTEAFFGQGTRLTVV.

The V gene is TRBV5-1, the J gene TRBJ2-3; 8 positions agree with TRBD2. Unmatched junction bases numbered 6, after V lost 1 base and J lost 2 bases. The CDR3 consists of 16 residues. Germline CDR1 and CDR2: SGHRS and YFSETQ. CDR3: CASSLNPAGATDTQYF. Here the CDR3 DNA reads TGCGCCAGCAGCTTGAATCCAGCGGGAGCCACAGATACGCAGTATTTT.

The chain joins TRBV27 to TRBJ2-1; TRBD2 aligns across 10 bases. CDR1 MNHEY and CDR2 SMNVEV come from the germline V gene (reference sequence). The CDR3 runs 16 residues. J lost 5 bases, V lost 6 bases, and 10 bases had no gene match. This CDR3 reads CASRPTSGTTHNEQFF. The CDR3 DNA reads TGTGCCAGCAGACCAACTAGCGGGACAACCCACAATGAGCAGTTCTTC.

This clone has just one count. This chain uses TRBV11-2 with TRBJ2-3, with D possibly matching TRBD2 (6 bases). CDR1 SGHAT and CDR2 FQNNGV come from the germline V gene. The V gene lost 4 bases and the J gene lost 7 bases, with 9 bases spanning the gap. The length of the CDR3 is 12 residues. CDR3 nucleotide sequence: TGTGCCAGCAGCTCCGGACTAAATACGCAGTATTTT. It translates to CASSSGLNTQYF.

This chain uses TRBV6-1 with TRBJ2-1; tentatively, D is TRBD2 (6 bases). CDR1 is MNHNS and CDR2 is SASEGT in the germline V gene. The CDR3 runs to 13 residues. Trimming stripped 7 bases from V and 3 bases from J, with 10 bases between. This CDR3 reads CASTGDFYNEQFF. For the CDR3, the DNA is TGTGCCAGCACGGGAGACTTCTACAATGAGCAGTTCTTC.

This clone came up a few times. The chain has TRBV27 and TRBJ2-7; 12 nucleotides agree with TRBD2. CDR3 length equals 17 residues. Germline-derived CDR1 and CDR2 are MNHEY and SMNVEV (reference sequence). Trimming removed 5 bases from V and 6 bases from J; junction bases left unmatched: 14. CDR3: CASSRRAPLAGGSEQYF. The CDR3 DNA reads as TGTGCCAGCAGTCGGCGGGCGCCGCTAGCGGGAGGGTCCGAGCAGTACTTC.

This rearrangement joins TRBV28 to TRBJ1-2, with 7 bases that match TRBD1. The CDR3 covers 15 residues. Germline values: CDR1 MDHEN, CDR2 SYDVKM. V lost 5 bases to trimming and J lost 2 bases; unmatched junction nucleotides: 8. CDR3 protein: CASSPQGGPNYGYTF. The CDR3 DNA sequence: TGTGCCAGCAGTCCTCAGGGGGGTCCCAACTATGGCTACACCTTC.

This chain connects TRBV10-3 to TRBJ2-3; D perhaps matches TRBD1 (6 bases). Per germline, CDR1 ENHRY and CDR2 SYGVKD. This CDR3 contains 13 residues. Trimming removed 5 bases from V and 5 bases from J, with 11 bases in between. The CDR3 sequence: CAISSQGIDTQYF. The CDR3 DNA sequence: TGTGCCATCAGTTCACAGGGCATAGATACGCAGTATTTT.

CDR3 sequence: CARSLGGTGPSYEQYF. The CDR3 region has the DNA TGTGCCAGAAGCTTAGGTGGGACAGGACCCTCCTACGAGCAGTACTTC. The chain is built from TRBV7-5 and TRBJ2-7; TRBD1, the D gene given by the table, was not confirmed from the DNA. TRBV7-5 is marked as a pseudogene. The CDR3 is 16 residues long.

This chain connects TRBV7-8 to TRBJ2-1; possible D gene TRBD1, 6 bases. Between the trimmed V and J ends, which lost 7 bases and 0 bases, there was a span of 16 bases. The length of the CDR3 is 16 residues. Germline V gene lookup returns CDR1 SGHVS and CDR2 FQNEAQ. The CDR3 bases are TGTGCCAGCATAGGCTTGGGCAGGGGCTCCTACAATGAGCAGTTCTTC. It specifies CASIGLGRGSYNEQFF.

The chain uses TRBV11-2 and TRBJ2-5; the match to TRBD2 covers 15 bases. The CDR3 is made up of 19 amino acids. The germline gives CDR1 SGHAT, CDR2 FQNNGV. The ends lost 1 base at V and 4 bases at J; junction bases unmatched: 10. The CDR3 sequence is CASSLGWTSGRGWGETQYF. As DNA, the CDR3 is TGTGCCAGCAGCTTAGGCTGGACTAGCGGGAGGGGTTGGGGAGAGACCCAGTACTTC.

The chain recombines TRBV2 with TRBJ1-1; D gene unclear. Germline CDR1 reads SNHLY; CDR2 reads FYNNEI. CDR3 size: 10 residues. V was pared by 11 bases and J by 5 bases, with 9 bases between. The CDR3 DNA reads TGTGCCGTCCGGGGTACTGAAGCTTTCTTT. It specifies CAVRGTEAFF. Complete variable domain (other parts from reference TRBV2 and TRBJ1-1): EPEVTQTPSHQVTQMGQEVILRCVPISNHLYFYWYRQILGQKVEFLVSFYNNEISEKSEIFDDQFSVERPDGSNFTLKIRSTKLEDSAMYFCAVRGTEAFFGQGTRLTVV.

CDR3 bases: TGTGCCAGCAGTTCGGGACAGGGTTCTCAGCCCCAGCATTTT. Translated, it gives CASSSGQGSQPQHF. The V and J genes are TRBV6-5 and TRBJ1-5; 9 nucleotides line up with TRBD1. J lost 6 bases, V lost 4 bases, and 4 bases had no gene match. There are 14 residues in the CDR3. Germline CDR1 MNHEY, CDR2 SVGAGI.

This clone occurred a few times. The rearrangement links TRBV5-6 to TRBJ1-1, with TRBD1 matching 9 bases. Germline trimming cut 5 bases from V and 5 bases from J; bases unmatched to any gene: 7. The germline V gene encodes CDR1 SGHDT and CDR2 YYEEEE. This CDR3 contains 14 residues. In DNA, the CDR3 is TGTGCCAGCAGTTTTAACAGGGGGCTGACTGAAGCTTTCTTT. Encoded protein: CASSFNRGLTEAFF.